A selection of T cell receptor beta chains follows, all from one sample in a study of T cell changes during pregnancy in multiple sclerosis. The repertoire was sequenced with immunoSEQ multiplex PCR; TCRdb's copy has only in-frame clones and lacks some. The sample contains 36,000 or so clones, around 91% of which appear only once. The material sequenced was CD8+ T cells from peripheral blood mononuclear cells, taken in the third trimester of pregnancy. The origin of the receptors is a female donor with multiple sclerosis, enrolled in a pregnancy study. CDR3s include the opening cysteine and the closing phenylalanine or tryptophan. The D gene is left open where the match is weak. Clone size is given for some rows only: seen once, a few or many times, or a class if the clone is expanded.

TRBD2,TRBV18,NA,TRBJ2-1,TGTGCCAGCTCCCCTTTGGGTGGGAGGGCCAGGAGCAATGAGCAGTTCTTC,CASSPLGGRARSNEQFF
TRBD1,TRBV9,NA,TRBJ2-7,TGTGCCAGCAGCGTCGGGACAGGGATCTACGAGCAGTACTTC,CASSVGTGIYEQYF
NA,TRBV7-9,NA,TRBJ1-1,TGTGCCAGCAGCGTACCGGGAGATACTGAAGCTTTCTTT,CASSVPGDTEAFF
TRBD1,TRBV4-1,once,TRBJ1-2,TGCGCCAGCAGCCAAGAGGGACAGGGAGGGTATGGCTACACCTTC,CASSQEGQGGYGYTF
TRBD1,TRBV6-5,NA,TRBJ1-6,TGTGCCAGCCGACTCCTACAGGGGCCGGATTCACCCCTCCACTTT,CASRLLQGPDSPLHF
TRBD2,TRBV7-9,NA,TRBJ2-1,TGTGCCAGCAGCTCGACCGGGACTAGCGCCTACAATGAGCAGTTCTTC,CASSSTGTSAYNEQFF
NA,TRBV7-2,NA,TRBJ2-3,TGTGCCAGCAGCCCGAGTAGGCGGCGGGACTTCTTCACAGATACGCAGTATTTT,CASSPSRRRDFFTDTQYF
TRBD1,TRBV28,few,TRBJ2-7,TGTGCCAGCAGCCGGGACAGGTACTACGAGCAGTACTTC,CASSRDRYYEQYF
TRBD1,TRBV6-1,NA,TRBJ1-1,TGTGCCAGCAGTGTGTTTGGTTGGACAGGCCGGACTGAAGCTTTCTTT,CASSVFGWTGRTEAFF
TRBD1,TRBV27,NA,TRBJ2-6,TGTGCCAGCAGCGACTTCTACAGGGGGTTATTCACCCCACAGGGTGGGGCCAACGTCCTGACTTTC,CASSDFYRGLFTPQGGANVLTF
NA,TRBV4-2,NA,TRBJ1-1,TGTGCCAGCAGCCAAGTGACGCAGGGGAACACTGAAGCTTTCTTT,CASSQVTQGNTEAFF
NA,TRBV21-1,NA,TRBJ1-2,TGTGCCAGCGGAGACAACTATGGCTACACCTTC,CASGDNYGYTF
TRBD1,TRBV10-2,NA,TRBJ2-2,TGCGCCAGCAGTTGGACAGGGGGCTCAGGCACCGGGGAGCTGTTTTTT,CASSWTGGSGTGELFF
TRBD2,TRBV5-4,NA,TRBJ2-1,TGTGCCAGCAGCGGGGAGGGACTAGCGGCGACGAATGAGCAGTTCTTC,CASSGEGLAATNEQFF
TRBD1,TRBV27,NA,TRBJ2-7,TGTGCCAGCAGTTTCAGCCATCCCGGGACAGGGGGTAGGGACGAGCAGTACTTC,CASSFSHPGTGGRDEQYF
NA,TRBV27,few,TRBJ1-1,TGTGCCAGCAGTTTATCACGGGGATTAGGAACTGAAGCTTTCTTT,CASSLSRGLGTEAFF
NA,TRBV11-2,medium-sized,TRBJ1-2,TGTGCCAGCAGCTCAGGGTCCCAAGGTGGCTACACCTTC,CASSSGSQGGYTF
TRBD2,TRBV6-1,NA,TRBJ2-1,TGTGCCAGCAGTGAAACTAGCGCGGATGAGCAGTTCTTC,CASSETSADEQFF
TRBD1,TRBV4-1,NA,TRBJ1-1,TGCGCCAGCAGCCAAGAGTACGGGACAGGGGCCACTGAAGCTTTCTTT,CASSQEYGTGATEAFF
TRBD2,TRBV28,NA,TRBJ2-1,TGTGCCAGCAGCAAACCGGGACTAGCCAGTGAGCAGTTCTTC,CASSKPGLASEQFF
TRBD1,TRBV7-6,few,TRBJ2-7,TGTGCCAGCAGCACGACAGGGGGCCTCTACGAGCAGTACTTC,CASSTTGGLYEQYF
TRBD1,TRBV7-6,NA,TRBJ2-2,TGTGCCAGCAGTCCTGTTACTTCCGACAGGGGGCACGCGAACACCGGGGAGCTGTTTTTT,CASSPVTSDRGHANTGELFF
TRBD1,TRBV10-1,NA,TRBJ2-7,TGCGCCAGCAGTCCCCTCCGACCGGGACAGGGGGCTGCCTACGAGCAGTACTTC,CASSPLRPGQGAAYEQYF
NA,TRBV5-4,NA,TRBJ2-3,TGTGCCAGCAGCATGGTGGAGACTAGCACAGATACGCAGTATTTT,CASSMVETSTDTQYF
NA,TRBV7-9,NA,TRBJ2-7,TGTGCCAGCAGCCCCCTCGCGTCAGGGGGGTACGAGCAGTACTTC,CASSPLASGGYEQYF
TRBD2,TRBV30,NA,TRBJ2-5,TGTGCCTGGGTTGGGACTAGCAGCCAAGAGACCCAGTACTTC,CAWVGTSSQETQYF
NA,TRBV9,NA,TRBJ2-4,TGTGCCTCCTCGGACAATTTAGCCAAAAACATTCAGTACTTC,CASSDNLAKNIQYF
NA,TRBV6-1,NA,TRBJ1-5,TGTGCCAGCAGTGGGGCCTCAGGGAGGCAGCCCCAGCATTTT,CASSGASGRQPQHF
TRBD1,TRBV13,NA,TRBJ2-2,TGTGCCAGCAGCTATAACAGGGGAAACACCGGGGAGCTGTTTTTT,CASSYNRGNTGELFF
TRBD2,TRBV9,NA,TRBJ2-2,TGTGCCAGCAGCGGGGCGGGGGGTAGCACCGGGGAGCTGTTTTTT,CASSGAGGSTGELFF
NA,TRBV7-9,once,TRBJ2-1,TGTGCCAGCAGCTTATACAGGGACTACAATGAGCAGTTCTTC,CASSLYRDYNEQFF
TRBD1,TRBV6-6,NA,TRBJ2-1,TGTGCCAGCACTCTGACAGGGGGCTACGGCAATGAGCAGTTCTTC,CASTLTGGYGNEQFF
TRBD1,TRBV25-1,NA,TRBJ1-5,TGTGCCAGCAGTCCTACAGGGGCCGGTGGCCTTCAGCCCCAGCATTTT,CASSPTGAGGLQPQHF
TRBD1,TRBV19,NA,TRBJ2-2,TGTGCCAGTAGTCCGGGACAGGGGATCGGGGAGCTGTTTTTT,CASSPGQGIGELFF
TRBD2,TRBV5-1,NA,TRBJ2-1,TGCGCCAGCAGCTTACCCGGGGAGGGACTATACAATGAGCAGTTCTTC,CASSLPGEGLYNEQFF
TRBD1,TRBV27,NA,TRBJ1-1,TGTGCCAGCAGTTGGACAGGTAGCCCTGAAGCTTTCTTT,CASSWTGSPEAFF
TRBD2,TRBV5-4,NA,TRBJ2-7,TGTGCCAGCAGCTTGAGAGCGGGAGGGGTGGACGAGCAGTACTTC,CASSLRAGGVDEQYF
NA,TRBV5-1,NA,TRBJ1-1,TGCGCCAGCAGCTTGTCAGCAGGAGAAGCTTTCTTT,CASSLSAGEAFF
NA,TRBV27,NA,TRBJ1-2,TGTGCCAGCAGTTTCGGTGGAAGGGGCGGTCGGGGCTACACCTTC,CASSFGGRGGRGYTF
NA,TRBV4-3,few,TRBJ1-1,TGCGCCAGCAGCCAAGATGGGGCCAACACTGAAGCTTTCTTT,CASSQDGANTEAFF
NA,TRBV7-8,few,TRBJ1-5,TGTGCCAGCACCGAATGGGGGGTACAGCCCCAGCATTTT,CASTEWGVQPQHF
TRBD2,TRBV5-6,NA,TRBJ2-1,TGTGCCAGCAGCTTGGATCGGGGAGCGGGGGTTCGGCGAGAGCAGTTCTTC,CASSLDRGAGVRREQFF
NA,TRBV9,NA,TRBJ1-1,TGTGCCAGCAGCGTAGTGTTCGGGGGGAAGAACACTGAAGCTTTCTTT,CASSVVFGGKNTEAFF
NA,TRBV10-3,NA,TRBJ2-7,TGTGCCCAATGGGAAGGGGGGGCGGACGAGCAGTACTTC,CAQWEGGADEQYF
NA,TRBV9,few,TRBJ2-6,TGTGCCAGCAGCGTAGACAGGCCTTTC,CASSVDRPF
TRBD2,TRBV15,NA,TRBJ2-1,TGTGCCACCAGCAGAGATCGGGGGGGTGATGAGCAGTTCTTC,CATSRDRGGDEQFF
TRBD1,TRBV19,NA,TRBJ2-1,TGTGCCAGTAGTAAAGGGACAGGGGGCAATGAGCAGTTCTTC,CASSKGTGGNEQFF
NA,TRBV7-9,NA,TRBJ1-2,TGTGCCAGCCGTTTAGTACCCAGCGACTACACCTTC,CASRLVPSDYTF